A selection of T cell receptor beta chains follows, all from one sample in a study of T cell changes during pregnancy in multiple sclerosis. The repertoire was sequenced with immunoSEQ multiplex PCR; TCRdb's copy has only in-frame clones and lacks some. The sample carries about 120,000 clones, approximately 95% recorded once. The specimen was peripheral blood, collected before pregnancy. Receptor source: a female donor with multiple sclerosis, enrolled in a pregnancy study. Both conserved end residues are part of each CDR3. A D gene is named only where the DNA matches it firmly. Expanded clones get a size class; other rows say once, few or many, or leave the size out.

CDR3aa	CDR3nt	abundance	j_gene	d_gene	v_gene
CASSKAQGRSGDEQYF	TGTGCCAGCAGCAAAGCGCAGGGGCGAAGTGGAGACGAGCAGTACTTC	NA	TRBJ2-7	NA	TRBV21-1
CASSLGNRGVGTDTQYF	TGTGCCAGTAGCCTTGGAAACAGGGGAGTAGGCACAGATACGCAGTATTTT	NA	TRBJ2-3	TRBD1	TRBV19
CASSVAGGLNTGELFF	TGTGCCAGCAGCGTAGCCGGGGGTCTGAACACCGGGGAGCTGTTTTTT	NA	TRBJ2-2	NA	TRBV9
CASSIGLMGGANQPQHF	TGTGCCAGTAGTATAGGGTTAATGGGAGGAGCTAATCAGCCCCAGCATTTT	NA	TRBJ1-5	NA	TRBV19
CASSYSWTFFF	TGTGCCAGCAGTTATTCATGGACATTTTTCTTT	NA	TRBJ1-1	NA	TRBV28
CASSLRQGAYEQYF	TGCGCCAGCAGCTTGAGACAGGGGGCCTACGAGCAGTACTTC	once	TRBJ2-7	TRBD1	TRBV5-1
CASRASGQGSYEQYF	TGTGCCAGCAGGGCCTCGGGACAGGGGTCCTACGAGCAGTACTTC	NA	TRBJ2-7	TRBD1	TRBV2
CASSSLGGLRYEQYF	TGTGCCAGCAGTTCGCTTGGAGGGCTACGGTACGAGCAGTACTTC	NA	TRBJ2-7	NA	TRBV27
CASSLDSGGTNYGYTF	TGCGCCAGCAGCTTGGACTCTGGGGGGACTAACTATGGCTACACCTTC	NA	TRBJ1-2	NA	TRBV5-1
CASSLDREYGYTF	TGTGCCAGCAGCTTGGACAGGGAGTATGGCTACACCTTC	NA	TRBJ1-2	NA	TRBV5-6
CASSSVPGQGTGELFF	TGTGCCAGCAGCTCGGTACCGGGACAGGGAACCGGGGAGCTGTTTTTT	NA	TRBJ2-2	TRBD1	TRBV5-5
CATSRDRDLYTGELFF	TGTGCCACCAGCAGAGATCGGGACTTATACACCGGGGAGCTGTTTTTT	NA	TRBJ2-2	NA	TRBV15
CASSLKEGLAAYNEQFF	TGTGCCAGCAGCTTAAAAGAGGGACTAGCGGCCTACAATGAGCAGTTCTTC	NA	TRBJ2-1	TRBD2	TRBV11-3
CASRLSGSSTDTQYF	TGTGCCAGCAGGCTCAGCGGGTCTAGCACAGATACGCAGTATTTT	NA	TRBJ2-3	NA	TRBV6-5
CASSLSNLGTGLPTNEKLFF	TGTGCCAGCAGCTTAAGTAACCTTGGGACAGGGCTACCTACTAATGAAAAACTGTTTTTT	NA	TRBJ1-4	TRBD1	TRBV7-8
CAIMGTENTEAFF	TGTGCCATCATGGGGACTGAGAACACTGAAGCTTTCTTT	NA	TRBJ1-1	NA	TRBV10-3
CASSYLLRGSPTF	TGTGCCAGCAGTTACTTACTCAGGGGGAGTCCCACCTTC	NA	TRBJ1-2	TRBD1	TRBV6-5
CASSQPNPIGYTF	TGCGCCAGCAGCCAACCGAATCCTATAGGCTACACCTTC	NA	TRBJ1-2	NA	TRBV4-1
CASGGTGVETQYF	TGTGCCAGCGGGGGCACAGGGGTAGAGACCCAGTACTTC	NA	TRBJ2-5	TRBD1	TRBV28
CATSGEGVVGTDTQYF	TGTGCCACCAGCGGCGAGGGCGTGGTGGGAACAGATACGCAGTATTTT	NA	TRBJ2-3	NA	TRBV15
CASSLTGGAFNEQFF	TGTGCCAGCAGCTTAACCGGGGGGGCGTTTAATGAGCAGTTCTTC	NA	TRBJ2-1	TRBD2	TRBV5-5
CASSLGGHEQYF	TGTGCCAGCAGCTTAGGAGGCCACGAGCAGTACTTC	NA	TRBJ2-7	NA	TRBV7-2
CASSVQVLAGEPDTQYF	TGTGCCAGCAGCGTACAGGTGCTAGCGGGGGAACCGGATACGCAGTATTTT	NA	TRBJ2-3	TRBD2	TRBV9
CATRGTGGNEQFF	TGTGCCACCAGAGGGACAGGGGGCAATGAGCAGTTCTTC	NA	TRBJ2-1	TRBD1	TRBV27
CASNRGLQPQHF	TGTGCCAGTAACAGGGGGCTTCAGCCCCAGCATTTT	NA	TRBJ1-5	TRBD1	TRBV19
CASNRQGRNHEQYF	TGTGCCAGCAATAGACAGGGGCGAAACCACGAGCAGTACTTC	NA	TRBJ2-7	TRBD1	TRBV5-4
CASRNPGTGFLEQFF	TGTGCCAGCAGAAATCCCGGGACAGGGTTTTTGGAGCAGTTCTTC	NA	TRBJ2-1	TRBD1	TRBV6-1
CASSPERYGYTF	TGCGCCAGCAGCCCGGAGCGATATGGCTACACCTTC	NA	TRBJ1-2	NA	TRBV5-1
CASSVGHRGGNEQFF	TGTGCCAGTAGTGTGGGCCACAGGGGTGGTAATGAGCAGTTCTTC	NA	TRBJ2-1	TRBD1	TRBV19
CASSPGTLNTGELFF	TGTGCCAGTAGTCCAGGCACCCTGAACACCGGGGAGCTGTTTTTT	NA	TRBJ2-2	NA	TRBV19
CASSFSGDNEKLFF	TGTGCCAGCAGTTTTTCGGGGGACAATGAAAAACTGTTTTTT	NA	TRBJ1-4	NA	TRBV27
CASSLVTGVYEQYF	TGTGCCAGCAGCTTAGTCACAGGGGTCTACGAGCAGTACTTC	NA	TRBJ2-7	TRBD1	TRBV7-2
CASSPGSEAFF	TGTGCCAGCAGCCCGGGGTCTGAAGCTTTCTTT	NA	TRBJ1-1	NA	TRBV7-2
CASSPTQTGKPYNEQFF	TGTGCCAGCTCACCAACTCAGACAGGGAAGCCCTACAATGAGCAGTTCTTC	NA	TRBJ2-1	TRBD1	TRBV18
CSAGAGAGYEQYF	TGCAGCGCCGGAGCGGGGGCGGGCTACGAGCAGTACTTC	NA	TRBJ2-7	TRBD2	TRBV29-1
CASALAEAKNIQYF	TGTGCCAGCGCCCTAGCCGAAGCCAAAAACATTCAGTACTTC	once	TRBJ2-4	NA	TRBV2
CASTRDRGFRNIQYF	TGTGCCAGTACTCGGGACAGAGGGTTTAGAAACATTCAGTACTTC	once	TRBJ2-4	TRBD1	TRBV19
CASSQVLQTNTGELFF	TGTGCCAGCAGCCAAGTGCTTCAGACGAACACCGGGGAGCTGTTTTTT	few	TRBJ2-2	NA	TRBV4-2
CASSLFLEKGPFLGHKNTEAFF	TGTGCCAGCAGTTTATTCTTGGAGAAGGGACCATTCCTGGGACACAAAAACACTGAAGCTTTCTTT	NA	TRBJ1-1	NA	TRBV27
CASSHYGGVSEQFF	TGTGCCAGCAGTCACTACGGAGGTGTAAGTGAGCAGTTCTTC	NA	TRBJ2-1	NA	TRBV6-5
CASSLGAGGLEQYF	TGTGCCAGCAGCTTGGGGGCGGGAGGGCTCGAGCAGTACTTC	once	TRBJ2-7	TRBD2	TRBV5-5
CASSQPLYNEQFF	TGCGCCAGCAGCCAACCACTTTACAATGAGCAGTTCTTC	NA	TRBJ2-1	NA	TRBV4-1
CASSPGRATEAFF	TGTGCCAGCAGCCCGGGCAGGGCCACTGAAGCTTTCTTT	once	TRBJ1-1	NA	TRBV28
CASSLERGSYNEQFF	TGTGCCAGCAGCTTGGAAAGGGGCTCCTACAATGAGCAGTTCTTC	NA	TRBJ2-1	NA	TRBV13